This T cell receptor (beta chain) comes out of a study of shared clonotypes between healthy human individuals. General observations from the study: The low donor count limited represented genetic and exposure-history diversity.

To note about this clone: Its target is not known.

Unsorted samples used tens of millions of PBMCs for genomic DNA. Each cell subset's genomic DNA was divided evenly among several immunoSEQ plates. It was on ten immunoSEQ deep assay plates that unsorted PBMC DNA was sequenced. The repertoire was sequenced with immunoSEQ multiplex PCR; TCRdb's copy has only in-frame clones and lacks some. The repertoire holds roughly 490,000 clones, around 79% seen once, with approximately 12% in the top ten. This receptor was identified in a woman aged 40-49 years in good health. Some clones in this sample may be carry-over from other donors' samples. Sequenced sample: PBMCs.

The CDR3 region is CASSGLPRTSGSGEQFF. CDR3 DNA sequence: TGTGCCAGCAGTGGTTTACCCAGGACTAGCGGGAGTGGTGAGCAGTTCTTC. The chain is built from TRBV28 and TRBJ2-1, with 13 bases aligning to TRBD2. With V trimmed by 5 bases and J by 9 bases, 13 bases remained unmatched. Per the germline V gene, CDR1 is MDHEN and CDR2 is SYDVKM. This CDR3 has 17 residues.